This TCR beta chain is from a study of blood T cell repertoires in COVID-19. Cohort assignment relied on participant-reported clinical history. Cohort 3 recovery required two negative PCRs, clearance, or symptom resolution. The table came from immunoSEQ multiplex PCR; TCRdb's copy has only in-frame clones and leaves some out. The sample records 500,000 or so clones, roughly 90% being singletons. Input material: PBMCs or T cells enriched from blood (not recorded which). The sequence was obtained from a woman between 18 and 30 years old who had recovered from COVID-19.

The CDR3 region is CASSSAGTGNTEAFF. CDR3 nucleotide sequence: TGTGCCAGCAGTTCTGCGGGGACAGGGAACACTGAAGCTTTCTTT. The chain has TRBV25-1 and TRBJ1-1; TRBD1 matches 8 bases. Germline loops: CDR1 MGHDK, CDR2 SYGVNS. V gave up 5 bases and J gave up 1 base; unmatched junction bases: 6. The CDR3 extends over 15 amino acids.